Each of the 18 T cell receptor beta chains below was sequenced from the same sample in a study of chemoradiotherapy in HPV16-positive cancers. Assay used: immunoSEQ multiplex PCR; TCRdb lists only in-frame clones, some missing. The sample has some 12,000 clones; 72% are singletons. The sample here was taken from a patient who underwent chemoradiotherapy. The receptors come from a human donor with HPV-associated anogenital cancer.

The CDR3 DNA follows: TGTGCCAGCAGCTTGTGGATGTACCAAGAGACCCAGTACTTC. Translation gives CASSLWMYQETQYF. The chain has TRBV5-5 and TRBJ2-5; D is undetermined. V was clipped by 1 base and J by 0 bases, with 7 bases between them. CDR1 and CDR2 (germline): SGHKS, YYEKEE (reference sequence). The CDR3 contains 14 residues.

The rearrangement uses TRBV7-8 and TRBJ2-3; 7 positions agree with TRBD2. Germline assignment: CDR1 SGHVS and CDR2 FQNEAQ. Losses at the gene ends were 8 bases for V and 6 bases for J; bases not matched to a gene: 2. The CDR3 has 11 residues. CDR3 bases: TGTGCCAGCCAGGGAGGGGATACGCAGTATTTT. Encoded protein: CASQGGDTQYF.

V and J are TRBV5-1 and TRBJ1-1, with 9 positions matching TRBD1. CDR1 SGHRS and CDR2 YFSETQ come from the germline V gene. The trim removed 4 bases at V and 1 base at J, leaving 11 bases unmatched. The CDR3 contains 17 residues. As DNA, the CDR3 is TGCGCCAGCAGCGCTACAGGGGGCGCCATGAGGAACACTGAAGCTTTCTTT. Protein sequence: CASSATGGAMRNTEAFF.

The CDR3 DNA is TGTGCCAGCAGCCCATCAGGAGGGGTTGGTACTGAAGCTTTCTTT. Translating gives CASSPSGGVGTEAFF. J is TRBJ1-1 and V is TRBV9; a weak D match, TRBD1 (5 bases). From germline, CDR1 is SGDLS and CDR2 YYNGEE. Trimming removed 4 bases from V and 5 bases from J, with 18 bases in between. The CDR3 loop spans 15 amino acids.

This clone is a singleton in its sample. In DNA, the CDR3 is TGTGCCAGCAGCGTACAGGGGTTCCTCGGCGAGCAGTACTTC. Translation: CASSVQGFLGEQYF. The chain joins TRBV7-9 to TRBJ2-7; TRBD1 aligns across 7 bases. Looked up from germline, CDR1 is SEHNR and CDR2 is FQNEAQ (reference sequence). This CDR3 is built from 14 residues. The V gene end was trimmed by 5 bases and the J gene end by 6 bases; junction bases not matched to a gene: 10.

A single count supports this clone. The V gene is TRBV5-1, the J gene TRBJ2-7; D gene uncertain. The germline CDR1 and CDR2 sequences are SGHRS and YFSETQ. The CDR3 runs to 15 residues. Trimming shortened V by 4 bases and J by 0 bases, and 14 bases separated the two germline ends. Here the CDR3 DNA reads TGCGCCAGCAGCCTCCTTGGTCAGGACTCCTACGAGCAGTACTTC. Protein sequence: CASSLLGQDSYEQYF.

This clone appeared a few times. The J gene is TRBJ2-2, the V gene TRBV6-4; tentative D call: TRBD1 (5 bases). V lost 2 bases and J lost 4, with 5 bases in between. The CDR3 contains 13 residues. Germline V gives CDR1 MRHNA, CDR2 SNTAGT. The CDR3 spells CASSDRGTGELFF. CDR3 nucleotide sequence: TGTGCCAGCAGTGACAGGGGCACCGGGGAGCTGTTTTTT.

This chain uses TRBV5-6 with TRBJ1-2, with TRBD1 matching 8 bases. Germline CDR1 and CDR2: SGHDT and YYEEEE. Unmatched junction bases numbered 4, after V lost 4 bases and J lost 5 bases. This CDR3 is built from 13 residues. The DNA for the CDR3 is TGTGCCAGCAGCCAGGACAGGGATTATGGCTACACCTTC. This translates into CASSQDRDYGYTF.

The table lists this clone with a few counts. The chain combines TRBV6-4 with TRBJ1-1; no firm D call. The germline V gene has CDR1 MRHNA and CDR2 SNTAGT. CDR3 size: 13 residues. V shed 3 bases and J shed 4 bases, with 9 bases lying between them. The CDR3 sequence is CASSELPGTEAFF. The CDR3 nucleotides read TGTGCCAGCAGTGAACTTCCGGGCACTGAAGCTTTCTTT.

The chain has TRBV28 and TRBJ2-3; possible D gene TRBD2, 7 bases. CDR3 size: 14 residues. Per the germline V gene, CDR1 is MDHEN and CDR2 is SYDVKM. V lost 3 bases to trimming and J lost 5 bases, with 12 bases between them. The CDR3: CASSLAGARDTQYF. CDR3 bases: TGTGCCAGCAGTTTGGCGGGGGCTAGAGATACGCAGTATTTT.

CDR3 DNA: TGTGCCAGCTGTTACAGCCATAGCAATCAGCCCCAGCATTTT. The encoded protein is CASCYSHSNQPQHF. The V and J genes are TRBV2 and TRBJ1-5; D gene uncertain. Trimming cost V 8 bases and J 0 bases, with 11 bases left between them. CDR3 length: 14 amino acids. CDR1 and CDR2 (germline): SNHLY, FYNNEI.

This chain connects TRBV10-3 to TRBJ2-7; the D gene is possibly TRBD2 (5 bases). Germline V gives CDR1 ENHRY, CDR2 SYGVKD. CDR3 length: 14 amino acids. The V and J ends lost 2 bases and 0 bases respectively, with 8 bases between them. The CDR3 DNA sequence: TGTGCCATCAGTGAGCCGGGGTCCTCCTACGAGCAGTACTTC. Residues: CAISEPGSSYEQYF.

V and J are TRBV2 and TRBJ1-2; D is undetermined. Trimming left V 6 bases short and J 5 bases short, with 13 bases between. CDR1 is SNHLY, CDR2 FYNNEI, per germline. The CDR3 loop spans 13 amino acids. In DNA, the CDR3 is TGTGCCAGCAGGACGGAGTTGTTGTATGGCTACACCTTC. Translated: CASRTELLYGYTF.

The V and J genes are TRBV28 and TRBJ1-1; 7 positions match TRBD1. Germline V gene sequence: CDR1 MDHEN, CDR2 SYDVKM. The J segment lost 0 bases and the V segment lost 8 bases, leaving 6 bases of the junction unmatched. CDR3 length: 14 residues. The CDR3: CASVTGALNTEAFF. As DNA, the CDR3 is TGTGCCAGCGTCACAGGGGCCCTGAACACTGAAGCTTTCTTT.

This clone is medium-sized in the sample. This rearrangement joins TRBV6-1 to TRBJ2-2, with 10 bases fitting TRBD1. V shed 4 bases, J shed 3 bases, and the junction held 2 bases outside the gene matches. The CDR3 is 15 amino acids. Per germline, CDR1 MNHNS and CDR2 SASEGT. In nucleotides, the CDR3 is TGTGCCAGCAGTGCCGGGACAGGGGACACCGGGGAGCTGTTTTTT. It specifies CASSAGTGDTGELFF.

This sequence joins TRBV4-2 and TRBJ1-5; D possibly corresponds to TRBD1 (6 bases). V gave up 0 bases and J gave up 3 bases, with 9 bases separating them. CDR1 LGHNA and CDR2 YNFKEQ come from the germline V gene. CDR3 length: 15 amino acids. CDR3 nucleotides: TGTGCCAGCAGCCAAGACAGGGGCTTCAATCAGCCCCAGCATTTT. It yields the protein CASSQDRGFNQPQHF.

This chain's CDR3 is CASRTDSHEGYTF. CDR3 nucleotides: TGCGCCAGCAGGACAGACAGCCACGAGGGCTACACCTTC. The gene calls are TRBV5-1 and TRBJ1-2; maybe TRBD1 (5 bases). V lost 5 bases and J lost 8, with 16 bases in between. Per the germline V gene, CDR1 is SGHRS and CDR2 is YFSETQ. The CDR3 spans 13 residues.

The V and J genes are TRBV19 and TRBJ2-3; D not certain. The CDR3 is 12 residues long. The V gene's germline CDR1 is LNHDA and CDR2 SQIVND (reference sequence). V was clipped by 6 bases and J by 4 bases, with 8 bases between them. The CDR3 reads CASSRAADTQYF. CDR3 nucleotides: TGTGCCAGTAGCAGAGCAGCAGATACGCAGTATTTT.